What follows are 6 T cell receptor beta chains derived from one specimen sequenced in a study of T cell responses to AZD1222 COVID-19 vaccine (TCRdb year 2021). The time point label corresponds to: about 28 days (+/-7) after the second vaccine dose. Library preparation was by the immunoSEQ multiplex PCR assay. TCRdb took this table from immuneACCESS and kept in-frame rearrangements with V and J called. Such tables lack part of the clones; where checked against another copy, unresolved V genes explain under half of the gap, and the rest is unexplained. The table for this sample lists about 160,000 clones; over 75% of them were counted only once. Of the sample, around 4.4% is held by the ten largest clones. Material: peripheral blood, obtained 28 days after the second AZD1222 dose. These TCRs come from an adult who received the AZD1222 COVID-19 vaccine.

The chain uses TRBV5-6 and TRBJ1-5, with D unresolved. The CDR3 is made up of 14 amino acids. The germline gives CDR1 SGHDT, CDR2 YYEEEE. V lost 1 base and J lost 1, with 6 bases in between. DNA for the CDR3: TGTGCCAGCAGCTTGTCTCAGAGCAATCAGCCCCAGCATTTT. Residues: CASSLSQSNQPQHF.

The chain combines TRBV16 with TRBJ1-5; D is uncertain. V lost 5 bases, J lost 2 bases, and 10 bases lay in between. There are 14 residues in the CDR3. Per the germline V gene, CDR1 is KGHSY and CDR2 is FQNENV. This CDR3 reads CASSSVFGNQPQHF. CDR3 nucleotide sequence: TGTGCCAGCAGCTCAGTCTTCGGCAATCAGCCCCAGCATTTT.

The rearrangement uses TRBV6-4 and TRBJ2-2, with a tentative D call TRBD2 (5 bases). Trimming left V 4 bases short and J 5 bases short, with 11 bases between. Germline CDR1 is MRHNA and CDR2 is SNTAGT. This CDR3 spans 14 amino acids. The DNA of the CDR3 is TGTGCCAGCAGTGTGATTCGGGGTACCGGGGAGCTGTTTTTT. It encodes CASSVIRGTGELFF.

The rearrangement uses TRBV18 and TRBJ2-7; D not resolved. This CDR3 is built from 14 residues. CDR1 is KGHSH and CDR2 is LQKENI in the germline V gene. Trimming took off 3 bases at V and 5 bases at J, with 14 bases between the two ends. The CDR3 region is CASSPTAMAHEQYF. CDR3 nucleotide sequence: TGTGCCAGCTCACCCACAGCTATGGCCCACGAGCAGTACTTC.

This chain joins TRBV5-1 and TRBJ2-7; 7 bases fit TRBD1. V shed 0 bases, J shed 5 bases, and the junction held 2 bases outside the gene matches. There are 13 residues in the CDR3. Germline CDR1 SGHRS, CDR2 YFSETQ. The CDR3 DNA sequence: TGCGCCAGCAGCTTGGGTCAGGGGGACGAGCAGTACTTC. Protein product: CASSLGQGDEQYF.

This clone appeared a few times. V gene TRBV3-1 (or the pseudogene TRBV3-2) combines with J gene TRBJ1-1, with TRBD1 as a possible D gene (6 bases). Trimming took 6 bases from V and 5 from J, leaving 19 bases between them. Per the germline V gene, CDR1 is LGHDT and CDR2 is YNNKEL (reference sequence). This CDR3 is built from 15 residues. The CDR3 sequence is CASRHRRGFGTEAFF. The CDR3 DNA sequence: TGTGCCAGCAGGCACCGGAGGGGGTTTGGGACTGAAGCTTTCTTT.